The text below deals with one TCR beta chain. Under the authors' procedure: Reference gene primer amplification gave nucleated cell count estimates. The assay was immunoSEQ multiplex PCR, and TCRdb's table has in-frame clones only and misses some. V, J and clone size were drawn from that table, and D and trimming were deduced from the DNA. The table lists fewer than 250,000 clones, 75% to 90% of them singletons. Germline CDR1 and CDR2: SGHRS and YFSETQ. The germline V and J ends were trimmed by 4 bases and 3 bases, with 14 bases remaining between them. The CDR3 runs to 14 residues. The sample belongs to a study of blood T cell repertoires in COVID-19. The overall study: The analysed material was cDNA or gDNA that came from T cells, B-cell-depleted T cells, or PBMCs.

The study drew participants aged about 18 to 95 years from roughly 25 US areas. Participants' own reports of clinical history determined their cohort assignment. This sequence joins TRBV5-1 and TRBJ2-7, with D possibly matching TRBD1 (6 bases). The sequence derives from a man aged 45-65 years who had been exposed to COVID-19. The sequencing input was PBMCs or T cells enriched from blood (not recorded which). Written as DNA, the CDR3 is TGCGCCAGCAGCCCACTGTCCAGGGGCTACGAGCAGTACTTC. It codes for CASSPLSRGYEQYF.